The 8 T cell receptor beta chains below come from one sample, sequenced in a study of T cells after yellow fever vaccination. One entry per CDR3 protein results from TCRdb running MiXCR on the 5' RACE reads. The sample has some 500,000 distinct CDR3 sequences; approximately 13% are singletons. Material: PBMCs, obtained on the day of the yellow fever booster vaccination. The receptors stem from a man aged 25-45 years who received the YFV17D yellow fever vaccine.

V gene TRBV3-1 combines with J gene TRBJ1-1; no firm D call. Trimming removed 6 bases at V and 1 base at J, with 9 bases between. The length of the CDR3 is 13 residues. CDR1 and CDR2 (germline): LGHDT, YNNKEL (reference sequence). The CDR3 region has the DNA TGTGCCAGCAGGTTAGCAGCGAACACTGAAGCTTTCTTT. Translating it yields CASRLAANTEAFF.

V and J are TRBV4-3 and TRBJ1-1, with D unresolved. Germline lookup yields CDR1 LGHNA and CDR2 YSLEER. V shed 3 bases and J shed 11 bases, with 16 bases lying between them. This CDR3 has 13 residues. CDR3: CASSQEGITSAFF. CDR3 sequence (DNA): TGCGCCAGCAGCCAGGAAGGAATAACCTCGGCTTTCTTT.

This clonotype occurred a few times. V gene TRBV20-1 combines with J gene TRBJ2-7; 10 nucleotides agree with TRBD2. CDR3 size: 14 residues. The V gene's germline CDR1 is DFQATT and CDR2 SNEGSKA (reference sequence). V shed 2 bases, J shed 2 bases, and the junction held 3 bases outside the gene matches. The CDR3 region has the DNA TGCAGTGCTAGACTAGCGGGAGCACCCTACGAGCAGTACTTC. Translating gives CSARLAGAPYEQYF.

The gene calls are TRBV6-4 and TRBJ1-2; maybe TRBD1 (6 bases). This CDR3 has 15 amino acids. V shed 5 bases and J shed 3 bases, with 16 bases lying between them. Germline assignment: CDR1 MRHNA and CDR2 SNTAGT. CDR3: CASSTNRVGDYGYTF. The DNA for the CDR3 is TGTGCCAGCAGTACCAACAGGGTCGGGGACTATGGCTACACCTTC.

This clonotype has more than one count but fewer than ten. The chain carries TRBV20-1 and TRBJ2-7; D assignment may be TRBD1 or TRBD2 (6 bases each). In germline, CDR1 is DFQATT, CDR2 SNEGSKA (reference sequence). V was trimmed by 4 bases and J by 6 bases, leaving 13 bases between them. CDR3 length: 12 residues. The CDR3, as DNA: TGCAGTGCTACCCCTGGGGGGCCCGAGCAGTACTTC. Its protein is CSATPGGPEQYF.

This clonotype was counted a few times. The chain carries TRBV5-1 and TRBJ2-7; D is uncertain. This CDR3 contains 14 residues. Trimming removed 0 bases from V and 5 bases from J, with 12 bases in between. Germline CDR1 and CDR2: SGHRS and YFSETQ. CDR3 sequence: CASSLGLPLDEQYF. The CDR3 DNA reads TGCGCCAGCAGCTTGGGTCTTCCTTTGGACGAGCAGTACTTC.

The rearrangement links TRBV5-1 to TRBJ2-3; 10 bases match TRBD2. Losses at the gene ends were 4 bases for V and 6 bases for J; bases not matched to a gene: 8. Germline CDR1 is SGHRS and CDR2 is YFSETQ. The CDR3 has 15 residues. CDR3 bases: TGCGCCAGCAGCGGAAGCGGGAGGGCGGATGATACGCAGTATTTT. Its translation: CASSGSGRADDTQYF.

This clonotype appeared once. The chain joins TRBV6-2 or TRBV6-3 to TRBJ2-7; maybe TRBD2 (6 bases). The germline V and J ends were trimmed by 2 bases and 0 bases, with 11 bases remaining between them. Germline-derived CDR1 and CDR2 are MNHEY and SVGEGT. The CDR3 totals 15 residues. The CDR3 is CASSYLATSSYEQYF. CDR3 coding DNA: TGTGCCAGCAGTTACCTAGCGACAAGCTCCTACGAGCAGTACTTC.